The next 27 T cell receptor beta chains were all read from a single sample in a study of shared clonotypes between healthy human individuals. Measured with immunoSEQ multiplex PCR; TCRdb has only the in-frame clones, and not every one. The sample contains some 2,500,000 clones, roughly 92% of which appear only once. Material: naive CD4+ T cells from PBMCs. Indicated subset: CD45RA+ positively selected. The receptors here all came from a man younger than 30 in good health. Some clones in this sample may be carry-over from other donors' samples.

Details on this clone: This same CDR3 is encoded by further DNA sequences in the sample. This chain links TRBV30 with TRBJ2-7; D is uncertain. Between the trimmed V and J ends, which lost 1 base and 4 bases, there was a span of 5 bases. The CDR3 spans 11 residues. Germline values: CDR1 GTSNPN, CDR2 SVGIG (reference sequence). CDR3 residues: CAWSASYEQYF. The CDR3 DNA is TGTGCCTGGAGTGCCTCTTACGAGCAGTACTTC.

The chain carries TRBV28 and TRBJ2-5; 14 positions agree with TRBD2. Germline assignment: CDR1 MDHEN and CDR2 SYDVKM. With 8 bases clipped from V and 5 bases from J, the junction kept 10 bases outside the gene matches. CDR3 length: 16 amino acids. The CDR3 coding sequence is TGTGCCAGCGTCAGCGCGGGACTAGCGGGAGTCGAGACCCAGTACTTC. Protein sequence: CASVSAGLAGVETQYF.

V is TRBV7-6 and J is TRBJ1-5; D gene ambiguous. V was pared by 5 bases and J by 6 bases, with 17 bases between. The germline V gene encodes CDR1 SGHVS and CDR2 FNYEAQ. CDR3 length: 15 residues. CDR3 sequence reads: CASSPEVIRGQPQHF. The CDR3 bases are TGTGCCAGCAGCCCCGAGGTAATTCGGGGTCAGCCCCAGCATTTT.

This clone was recorded only once. This chain uses TRBV11-2 with TRBJ1-1; no reliable D call. The V end lost 2 bases, the J end lost 0 bases, and 10 bases lay between the germline ends. Germline CDR1 and CDR2: SGHAT and FQNNGV. There are 15 residues in the CDR3. CDR3 region: CASSLSNGMNTEAFF. As DNA, the CDR3 is TGTGCCAGCAGCTTATCGAACGGGATGAACACTGAAGCTTTCTTT. The full variable domain, completed using reference TRBV11-2 and TRBJ1-1, is EAGVAQSPRYKIIEKRQSVAFWCNPISGHATLYWYQQILGQGPKLLIQFQNNGVVDDSQLPKDRFSAERLKGVDSTLKIQPAKLEDSAVYLCASSLSNGMNTEAFFGQGTRLTVV.

This sequence joins TRBV28 and TRBJ1-2, with D unresolved. The CDR3 has 11 amino acids. Germline assignment: CDR1 MDHEN and CDR2 SYDVKM. V lost 4 bases, J lost 8 bases, and 8 bases lay in between. DNA of the CDR3: TGTGCCAGCAGTTCAAAGGGCGGCTACACCTTC. Translated: CASSSKGGYTF.

This CDR3 is CASSLGTGFQETQYF. DNA of the CDR3: TGTGCCAGCAGCTTAGGGACAGGGTTCCAAGAGACCCAGTACTTC. V usage is TRBV7-3 and J usage is TRBJ2-5; 9 bases are a match to TRBD1. The CDR3 has 15 amino acids. Germline V gene sequence: CDR1 SGHTA, CDR2 FQGTGA. V was pared by 2 bases and J by 1 base, with 2 bases of the junction left unmatched. The complete variable domain, with remaining parts taken from reference TRBV7-3 and TRBJ2-5, reads GAGVSQTPSNKVTEKGKYVELRCDPISGHTALYWYRQSLGQGPEFLIYFQGTGAADDSGLPNDRFFAVRPEGSVSTLKIQRTERGDSAVYLCASSLGTGFQETQYFGPGTRLLVL.

The chain couples TRBV18 to TRBJ2-5; D unclear. This CDR3 contains 13 residues. V shed 4 bases and J shed 4 bases, with 10 bases lying between them. Germline CDR1 KGHSH, CDR2 LQKENI. The CDR3 is CASSLGSGETQYF. DNA for the CDR3: TGTGCCAGCTCACTCGGATCCGGAGAGACCCAGTACTTC.

This clone has a handful of counts. The chain has TRBV19 and TRBJ1-2; D not resolved. CDR3 length: 14 amino acids. Germline V CDR1 and CDR2: LNHDA, SQIVND (reference sequence). V lost 0 bases and J 8 bases, leaving 13 bases between the germline ends. The CDR3 reads CASSIDHLVGGYTF. The CDR3 DNA follows: TGTGCCAGTAGTATAGATCACCTTGTTGGAGGCTACACCTTC. Full variable domain (remainder filled in from reference TRBV19 and TRBJ1-2): DGGITQSPKYLFRKEGQNVTLSCEQNLNHDAMYWYRQDPGQGLRLIYYSQIVNDFQKGDIAEGYSVSREKKESFPLTVTSAQKNPTAFYLCASSIDHLVGGYTFGSGTRLTVV.

The chain combines TRBV6-4 with TRBJ2-1, with D hard to call. CDR3 length: 15 residues. The V end was cut by 7 bases, the J end by 0 bases, with 13 bases between. CDR1 and CDR2 from the germline V gene are MRHNA and SNTAGT. The CDR3 sequence: CASNARPSSYNEQFF. In nucleotides, the CDR3 is TGTGCCAGCAATGCGAGGCCTAGCTCCTACAATGAGCAGTTCTTC.

The chain uses TRBV10-3 and TRBJ2-2; 11 bases are shared with TRBD1. CDR1 is ENHRY, CDR2 SYGVKD, per germline. This CDR3 region has 14 residues. V was pared by 8 bases and J by 4 bases, with 3 bases of the junction left unmatched. The CDR3: CAIGGQGGTGELFF. The CDR3 bases are TGTGCCATCGGGGGACAGGGGGGCACCGGGGAGCTGTTTTTT.

The sample holds a few counts of this clone. This sample also contains other DNA sequences that code for the same CDR3. This chain links TRBV5-1 with TRBJ2-1, with TRBD1 as a possible D gene (6 bases). The CDR3 is 12 residues long. Germline CDR1 SGHRS, CDR2 YFSETQ. V lost 0 bases, J lost 8 bases, and 6 bases lay in between. CDR3 nucleotide sequence: TGCGCCAGCAGCTTGGAGGGGGATGAGCAGTTCTTC. This encodes CASSLEGDEQFF. Full variable domain (outside the CDR3, taken from reference TRBV5-1 and TRBJ2-1): KAGVTQTPRYLIKTRGQQVTLSCSPISGHRSVSWYQQTPGQGLQFLFEYFSETQRNKGNFPGRFSGRQFSNSRSEMNVSTLELGDSALYLCASSLEGDEQFFGPGTRLTVL.

The V and J genes are TRBV7-8 and TRBJ2-5; TRBD2 aligns across 14 bases. The CDR3 spans 18 residues. Germline V CDR1 and CDR2: SGHVS, FQNEAQ. Unmatched junction bases numbered 10, after V lost 5 bases and J lost 2 bases. This CDR3 is CASSPAGTSGRGQETQYF. The CDR3 DNA is TGTGCCAGCAGCCCCGCCGGGACTAGCGGGAGAGGGCAAGAGACCCAGTACTTC.

V gene TRBV18 combines with J gene TRBJ2-5; 14 nucleotides line up with TRBD2. This CDR3 comprises 17 residues. The germline CDR1 and CDR2 sequences are KGHSH and LQKENI. V trimming: 3 bases; J trimming: 4 bases; junction bases outside the gene matches: 7. The CDR3 spells CASSPGTSGRTVETQYF. The CDR3, as DNA: TGTGCCAGCTCACCGGGGACTAGCGGGAGAACGGTAGAGACCCAGTACTTC.

This chain joins TRBV5-4 and TRBJ2-5; either TRBD1 or TRBD2 may fit D (5 bases each). Trimming removed 0 bases at V and 4 bases at J, with 16 bases between. This CDR3 has 16 amino acids. Per the germline V gene, CDR1 is SGHNT and CDR2 is YYREEE (reference sequence). CDR3 loop: CASSLGVTGGRETQYF. As DNA, the CDR3 is TGTGCCAGCAGCTTGGGGGTCACAGGAGGTCGAGAGACCCAGTACTTC.

The CDR3 region has the DNA TGTGCCAGCAACATGGGATATGAGCAGTTCTTC. Its translation is CASNMGYEQFF. The rearrangement joins TRBV28 to TRBJ2-1; unclear D gene. The CDR3 totals 11 residues. V was cut by 7 bases and J by 8 bases, with 9 bases left in between. Germline V CDR1 and CDR2: MDHEN, SYDVKM. The full variable domain, with the rest looked up from reference TRBV28 and TRBJ2-1, is DVKVTQSSRYLVKRTGEKVFLECVQDMDHENMFWYRQDPGLGLRLIYFSYDVKMKEKGDIPEGYSVSREKKERFSLILESASTNQTSMYLCASNMGYEQFFGPGTRLTVL.

The chain links TRBV6-6 to TRBJ1-5, with no clear D. Trimming left V 2 bases short and J 4 bases short, with 9 bases between. CDR3 length equals 14 residues. Looked up from germline, CDR1 is MNHNY and CDR2 is SVGAGI (reference sequence). The CDR3 coding sequence is TGTGCCAGCAGTTACACGGACGGGAATCAGCCCCAGCATTTT. Its protein product is CASSYTDGNQPQHF.

This chain joins TRBV10-3 and TRBJ1-5, with unresolved D. The CDR3 has 13 amino acids. Trimming left V 2 bases short and J 6 bases short, with 8 bases between. Germline-derived CDR1 and CDR2 are ENHRY and SYGVKD. CDR3 in DNA: TGTGCCATCAGTGAGCGGGTGGGTCAGCCCCAGCATTTT. Encoded protein: CAISERVGQPQHF.

The CDR3 sequence is CASSSQRREQYF. DNA for the CDR3: TGTGCCAGCAGCTCACAGCGGCGCGAGCAGTACTTC. This chain links TRBV7-2 with TRBJ2-7; a possible D gene is TRBD2 (5 bases). The CDR3 spans 12 residues. Trimming took 4 bases from V and 6 from J, leaving 10 bases between them. Germline CDR1 and CDR2: SGHTA and FQGNSA.

Remarks on this clone: The same CDR3 also results from other DNA sequences found in this sample. The chain carries TRBV2 and TRBJ2-7; D call uncertain. This CDR3 has 10 amino acids. The V and J ends lost 1 base and 6 bases respectively, with 1 base between them. Germline CDR1 reads SNHLY; CDR2 reads FYNNEI. For the CDR3, the DNA is TGTGCCAGCAGTGAAGGCGAGCAGTACTTC. It encodes CASSEGEQYF.

The rearrangement uses TRBV5-1 and TRBJ2-7; 10 nucleotides align to TRBD2. The germline V gene encodes CDR1 SGHRS and CDR2 YFSETQ. CDR3 length equals 15 residues. Losses at the gene ends were 4 bases for V and 7 bases for J; bases not matched to a gene: 11. CDR3 amino acids: CASSAWPAGGQEQYF. The CDR3 nucleotides are TGCGCCAGCAGCGCCTGGCCAGCGGGGGGGCAGGAGCAGTACTTC.

This rearrangement joins TRBV11-1 to TRBJ2-7, with 10 bases fitting TRBD2. This CDR3 comprises 16 residues. Trimming removed 5 bases from V and 0 bases from J; junction bases left unmatched: 7. The germline V gene has CDR1 SGHAT and CDR2 FQDESV (reference sequence). The CDR3 reads CASSHPLAGASYEQYF. CDR3 in DNA: TGTGCCAGCAGCCATCCTCTAGCGGGAGCCTCCTACGAGCAGTACTTC.

V and J are TRBV5-1 and TRBJ2-7; tentative D call: TRBD2 (6 bases). V shed 0 bases and J shed 5 bases, with 12 bases lying between them. This CDR3 is 14 amino acids long. Germline V gene lookup returns CDR1 SGHRS and CDR2 YFSETQ. The CDR3 sequence: CASSLGQVADEQYF. CDR3 DNA sequence: TGCGCCAGCAGCTTGGGTCAGGTAGCGGACGAGCAGTACTTC.

This chain joins TRBV5-4 and TRBJ2-6, with TRBD1 matching over 10 bases. Losses at the gene ends were 4 bases for V and 2 bases for J; bases not matched to a gene: 6. The CDR3 is made up of 17 amino acids. CDR1 is SGHNT, CDR2 YYREEE, per germline (reference sequence). The chain's CDR3 is CASSGRTGGTGANVLTF. As DNA, the CDR3 is TGTGCCAGCAGCGGGAGGACAGGGGGGACTGGGGCCAACGTCCTGACTTTC.

V gene TRBV19 combines with J gene TRBJ2-5; D might be TRBD1 or TRBD2, each matching 6 bases. V lost 6 bases and J lost 5, with 16 bases in between. The germline V gene has CDR1 LNHDA and CDR2 SQIVND (reference sequence). This CDR3 is built from 14 residues. CDR3 sequence reads: CASSRTDSGETQYF. The DNA for the CDR3 is TGTGCCAGTAGCCGAACGGACAGCGGGGAGACCCAGTACTTC.

The chain recombines TRBV6-5 with TRBJ2-5; D tentatively reads TRBD1 or TRBD2 (6 bases each). V lost 2 bases and J lost 4, with 17 bases in between. The V gene's germline CDR1 is MNHEY and CDR2 SVGAGI. The CDR3 spans 16 residues. As DNA, the CDR3 is TGTGCCAGCAGTTACCACGTCGGTGGAGGGGGAGAGACCCAGTACTTC. This gives the protein CASSYHVGGGGETQYF.

The V and J genes are TRBV7-3 and TRBJ1-1, with 9 bases that match TRBD1. The CDR3 totals 15 residues. CDR1 and CDR2 (germline): SGHTA, FQGTGA. V dropped 6 bases and J dropped 0; count of bases not matched to a gene: 5. As DNA, the CDR3 is TGTGCCAGCAGAACGACAGGGGGGATGAACACTGAAGCTTTCTTT. Translation: CASRTTGGMNTEAFF.

The chain employs TRBV25-1 and TRBJ2-7; 8 bases match TRBD1. Germline V gene data show CDR1 as MGHDK and CDR2 as SYGVNS. Trimming at V came to 3 bases and at J to 6 bases, leaving 13 bases not matched to a gene. There are 16 residues in the CDR3. CDR3 amino acids: CASSDRTRQGPGEQYF. In nucleotides, the CDR3 is TGTGCCAGCAGTGATCGTACAAGACAGGGGCCTGGCGAGCAGTACTTC.